Shown below are 17 T cell receptor beta chains from a single sample sequenced in a study of PD-1 blockade in classical Hodgkin lymphoma. Sequenced by immunoSEQ multiplex PCR; TCRdb stores in-frame clones only, minus some. The sample includes about 20,000 clones, about 80% seen only once; the top ten take roughly 7.3%. This sample's time point: cycle 4 day 1 (C4D1), after about 6 weeks of nivolumab. Each patient's relapse followed autologous stem cell transplantation, and brentuximab vedotin exposure varied. Thawed PBMCs were subjected to magnetic negative selection, which yielded isolated CD8+ T cells. This specimen was CD8+ T cells from blood, taken before the fourth cycle of nivolumab. These receptors were taken from a human donor with classical Hodgkin lymphoma.

The J gene is TRBJ2-2, the V gene TRBV11-3, with D perhaps being TRBD1 or TRBD2 (5 bases each). Germline CDR1 and CDR2: SGHNT and YENEEA. This CDR3 region has 13 residues. Trimming shortened V by 10 bases and J by 1 base, and 10 bases separated the two germline ends. Here the CDR3 reads CATGDRNTGELFF. In DNA form, the CDR3 reads TGTGCCACCGGGGACCGGAACACCGGGGAGCTGTTTTTT.

This chain uses TRBV30 with TRBJ2-3, with 11 bases that match TRBD2. The junction had 7 bases not matched to a gene; V was cut back by 6 bases and J by 2 bases. The germline V gene has CDR1 GTSNPN and CDR2 SVGIG (reference sequence). The CDR3 extends over 15 amino acids. CDR3 DNA sequence: TGTGCCTGCTCTCCTAGCGGGGGGAACACAGATACGCAGTATTTT. Amino acids: CACSPSGGNTDTQYF.

This chain joins TRBV27 and TRBJ1-1; TRBD1 is a possible D gene (5 bases). The CDR3 contains 14 residues. Germline V gives CDR1 MNHEY, CDR2 SMNVEV (reference sequence). Trimming took 5 bases from V and 1 from J, leaving 11 bases between them. The CDR3 DNA sequence: TGTGCCAGCAGTGCGGGGGGTCCGAACACTGAAGCTTTCTTT. It specifies CASSAGGPNTEAFF.

This CDR3 is CASSYSIGVADTQYF. The CDR3, as DNA: TGTGCCAGCAGTTACTCGATCGGGGTAGCAGATACGCAGTATTTT. This rearrangement joins TRBV6-5 to TRBJ2-3; the D gene is possibly TRBD2 (5 bases). V was trimmed by 0 bases and J by 4 bases, leaving 11 bases between them. The CDR3 covers 15 residues. Germline V gene sequence: CDR1 MNHEY, CDR2 SVGAGI.

This clone was seen just once. This chain joins TRBV30 and TRBJ2-4, with 13 bases that match TRBD2. The ends lost 2 bases at V and 7 bases at J; junction bases unmatched: 8. This CDR3 spans 16 amino acids. The germline V gene has CDR1 GTSNPN and CDR2 SVGIG (reference sequence). The CDR3 coding sequence is TGTGCCTGGAGTCCACTAGCGGGGGGGTCCATGAACATTCAGTACTTC. It is translated as CAWSPLAGGSMNIQYF. Full variable domain (rest looked up from reference TRBV30 and TRBJ2-4): SQTIHQWPATLVQPVGSPLSLECTVEGTSNPNLYWYRQAAGRGLQLLFYSVGIGQISSEVPQNLSASRPQDRQFILSSKKLLLSDSGFYLCAWSPLAGGSMNIQYFGAGTRLSVL.

The genes are TRBV19 and TRBJ2-7; no reliable D call. The CDR3 consists of 14 residues. V lost 4 bases, J lost 3 bases, and 13 bases lay in between. Per germline, CDR1 LNHDA and CDR2 SQIVND (reference sequence). The CDR3 here is CASSTLGPLYEQYF. The CDR3 DNA sequence: TGTGCCAGTAGTACCCTCGGGCCACTCTACGAGCAGTACTTC. Full variable domain (rest looked up from reference TRBV19 and TRBJ2-7): DGGITQSPKYLFRKEGQNVTLSCEQNLNHDAMYWYRQDPGQGLRLIYYSQIVNDFQKGDIAEGYSVSREKKESFPLTVTSAQKNPTAFYLCASSTLGPLYEQYFGPGTRLTVT.

The chain uses TRBV29-1 and TRBJ2-1; possible D gene TRBD2, 5 bases. Trimming pared 6 bases from V and 5 bases from J, leaving 20 bases between. Germline CDR1 is SQVTM and CDR2 is ANQGSEA. The CDR3 totals 15 residues. The CDR3 reads CSVGGAVHLNNEQFF. For the CDR3, the DNA is TGCAGCGTAGGAGGCGCGGTGCACCTGAACAATGAGCAGTTCTTC.

This chain uses TRBV15 with TRBJ1-5, with D perhaps matching TRBD1 (5 bases). V dropped 0 bases and J dropped 1 base, with 13 bases sitting between them. The CDR3 runs 17 residues. The germline V gene has CDR1 LNHNV and CDR2 YYDKDF (reference sequence). CDR3 coding DNA: TGTGCCACCAGCAGAGATTGGGGGGTACGAAGCAATCAGCCCCAGCATTTT. Translation gives CATSRDWGVRSNQPQHF.

The chain joins TRBV9 to TRBJ2-3; TRBD1 or TRBD2 may be the D gene (6 bases each). This CDR3 region has 14 residues. V was trimmed by 6 bases and J by 5 bases, leaving 16 bases between them. Germline lookup yields CDR1 SGDLS and CDR2 YYNGEE. This chain's CDR3 is CASTKTRGEDTQYF. CDR3 DNA: TGTGCCAGCACCAAAACTAGGGGGGAAGATACGCAGTATTTT.

This clone turned up a few times. The rearrangement joins TRBV6-5 to TRBJ1-5, with D unclear. The CDR3 contains 15 residues. Germline V CDR1 and CDR2: MNHEY, SVGAGI. Deletions cut 2 bases from V and 2 bases from J, with 10 bases between. CDR3 in DNA: TGTGCCAGCAGTTACCCCCTGTTCGGCAATCAGCCCCAGCATTTT. Amino acids: CASSYPLFGNQPQHF.

The chain has TRBV19 and TRBJ2-1; 9 bases agree with TRBD2. V trimming: 4 bases; J trimming: 5 bases; junction bases outside the gene matches: 3. The germline V gene encodes CDR1 LNHDA and CDR2 SQIVND (reference sequence). The CDR3 loop spans 14 amino acids. The CDR3 DNA sequence: TGTGCCAGTAGTACCGGGACTAGCAACAATGAGCAGTTCTTC. Its protein product is CASSTGTSNNEQFF.

A single count supports this clone. The chain joins TRBV7-2 to TRBJ1-3, with D perhaps TRBD1 (5 bases). V was shortened by 1 base and J by 2 bases, with 12 bases between the two germline ends. Germline V gives CDR1 SGHTA, CDR2 FQGNSA. CDR3 length equals 16 residues. The CDR3 DNA follows: TGTGCCAGCAGCTTAGTTTTCAGGGAGGCTGGAAACACCATATATTTT. Translation gives CASSLVFREAGNTIYF.

V gene TRBV25-1 combines with J gene TRBJ2-4, with D possibly matching TRBD1 (6 bases). The CDR3 length is 16 residues. Deletions cut 3 bases from V and 2 bases from J, with 14 bases between. Germline V gives CDR1 MGHDK, CDR2 SYGVNS. Here the CDR3 DNA reads TGTGCCAGCAGTGATCCAACAGGGCCAACCAAAAACATTCAGTACTTC. Its translation is CASSDPTGPTKNIQYF.

V usage is TRBV7-9 and J usage is TRBJ2-2; D is ambiguous. The V and J ends lost 6 bases and 0 bases respectively, with 8 bases between them. Germline lookup yields CDR1 SEHNR and CDR2 FQNEAQ (reference sequence). This CDR3 region has 14 residues. CDR3 DNA sequence: TGTGCCAGCAGTTCCAACCCGAACACCGGGGAGCTGTTTTTT. Translation gives CASSSNPNTGELFF. Full variable domain (missing parts from reference TRBV7-9 and TRBJ2-2): DTGVSQNPRHKITKRGQNVTFRCDPISEHNRLYWYRQTLGQGPEFLTYFQNEAQLEKSRLLSDRFSAERPKGSFSTLEIQRTEQGDSAMYLCASSSNPNTGELFFGEGSRLTVL.

This clone has only a few counts. The chain is built from TRBV7-9 and TRBJ1-2; D is unclear. Per the germline V gene, CDR1 is SEHNR and CDR2 is FQNEAQ (reference sequence). The CDR3 loop spans 14 amino acids. V lost 1 base and J 3 bases, leaving 9 bases between the germline ends. The CDR3 DNA sequence: TGTGCCAGCAGCTTAGTGGGCCAGGACTATGGCTACACCTTC. Its translation is CASSLVGQDYGYTF. The full variable domain, in which reference TRBV7-9 and TRBJ1-2 provide the parts outside the CDR3, is DTGVSQNPRHKITKRGQNVTFRCDPISEHNRLYWYRQTLGQGPEFLTYFQNEAQLEKSRLLSDRFSAERPKGSFSTLEIQRTEQGDSAMYLCASSLVGQDYGYTFGSGTRLTVV.

In its sample, this clone was seen a few times. The rearrangement joins TRBV2 to TRBJ1-1; D gene unclear. Germline V lookup: CDR1 SNHLY, CDR2 FYNNEI. Trimming removed 4 bases from V and 0 bases from J, with 6 bases in between. There are 13 residues in the CDR3. The CDR3 DNA reads TGTGCCAGCAGTGCCAGCATGAACACTGAAGCTTTCTTT. Amino acid sequence: CASSASMNTEAFF.

V gene TRBV4-1 combines with J gene TRBJ2-3, with D hard to call. Germline CDR1 MGHRA, CDR2 YSYEKL. Between the trimmed V and J ends, which lost 1 base and 4 bases, there was a span of 12 bases. CDR3 size: 15 residues. In DNA, the CDR3 is TGCGCCAGCAGCCAAGTTGATAGTGTGGCAGATACGCAGTATTTT. This gives the protein CASSQVDSVADTQYF.